The 9 T cell receptor beta chains in this list originate from one sample, sequenced in a study of blood T cell repertoires in COVID-19. Only in-frame clones appear in the TCRdb table, and some are missing; sequencing was by immunoSEQ multiplex PCR. Counted here are roughly 90,000 clones, almost 90% occurring once; the ten biggest clones make up 1.5%. The sequenced material came from peripheral blood. The receptors shown here come from a human donor with active COVID-19. The donor label of this sample is uncertain.

V usage is TRBV6-6 and J usage is TRBJ2-7; perhaps TRBD1 as D (6 bases). The CDR3 is 15 residues long. The V gene's germline CDR1 is MNHNY and CDR2 SVGAGI (reference sequence). Trimming shortened V by 2 bases and J by 3 bases, and 14 bases separated the two germline ends. Written as DNA, the CDR3 is TGTGCCAGCAGTTACGACGGTGGCAGGGGCTACGAGCAGTACTTC. This gives the protein CASSYDGGRGYEQYF.

The J gene is TRBJ2-1, the V gene TRBV7-9; D is uncertain. Trimming cost V 4 bases and J 5 bases, with 18 bases left between them. Per the germline V gene, CDR1 is SEHNR and CDR2 is FQNEAQ (reference sequence). CDR3 size: 16 residues. The CDR3 DNA follows: TGTGCCAGCAGCTCTCGATTGGCCAGGTTCGACAATGAGCAGTTCTTC. Amino acids: CASSSRLARFDNEQFF.

The chain joins TRBV4-1 to TRBJ1-6; possible D gene TRBD1, 6 bases. Germline CDR1 is MGHRA and CDR2 is YSYEKL. This CDR3 contains 15 residues. V lost 1 base and J lost 6, with 10 bases in between. The CDR3 loop reads CASSQGGQINSPLHF. The CDR3 region has the DNA TGCGCCAGCAGCCAAGGTGGACAGATTAATTCACCCCTCCACTTT.

J is TRBJ2-1 and V is TRBV5-1; 7 bases are shared with TRBD2. V lost 0 bases and J lost 0; bases outside the gene matches: 9. CDR3 length equals 18 residues. From germline, CDR1 is SGHRS and CDR2 YFSETQ. This CDR3 is CASSLAPSGGSSYNEQFF. The CDR3, as DNA: TGCGCCAGCAGCTTGGCCCCATCGGGGGGAAGCTCCTACAATGAGCAGTTCTTC.

V gene TRBV5-1 combines with J gene TRBJ1-2; perhaps TRBD1 as D (5 bases). This CDR3 contains 13 residues. Looked up from germline, CDR1 is SGHRS and CDR2 is YFSETQ. Trimming stripped 0 bases from V and 4 bases from J, with 7 bases between. The DNA of the CDR3 is TGCGCCAGCAGCTTGGCCGACAGCTATGGCTACACCTTC. Amino acid sequence: CASSLADSYGYTF.

The chain is built from TRBV27 and TRBJ2-7; 15 bases map to TRBD2. Germline V gene sequence: CDR1 MNHEY, CDR2 SMNVEV (reference sequence). V shed 5 bases and J 12 bases; nucleotides not matched to a gene: 8. The CDR3 totals 14 residues. The chain's CDR3 is CASSPGLAGGPSYF. For the CDR3, the DNA is TGTGCCAGCAGTCCGGGACTAGCGGGGGGTCCCTCGTACTTC.

The table lists this clone with a few counts. The chain combines TRBV6-1 with TRBJ2-7, with TRBD1 identical over 9 bases. Germline V gives CDR1 MNHNS, CDR2 SASEGT. CDR3 size: 16 residues. V lost 0 bases, J lost 5 bases, and 8 bases stayed unmatched. The CDR3 nucleotides are TGTGCCAGCAGTGAAGCTTTCGGGACAGGGTTCCACGAGCAGTACTTC. The encoded protein is CASSEAFGTGFHEQYF.

The chain uses TRBV6-5 and TRBJ2-7; TRBD1 might be the D (6 bases). Germline V lookup: CDR1 MNHEY, CDR2 SVGAGI. This CDR3 is built from 16 residues. The V and J ends lost 3 bases and 0 bases respectively, with 15 bases between them. DNA for the CDR3: TGTGCCAGCAGTTATCGCAGGGGTGGGGTCTCCTACGAGCAGTACTTC. Its translation: CASSYRRGGVSYEQYF.

The chain uses TRBV5-6 and TRBJ2-3; D gene unclear. The germline V gene encodes CDR1 SGHDT and CDR2 YYEEEE. This CDR3 region has 14 residues. V was pared by 1 base and J by 4 bases, with 10 bases between. This chain's CDR3 is CASSLSLRADTQYF. The CDR3 nucleotides read TGTGCCAGCAGCTTGTCTCTGCGTGCAGATACGCAGTATTTT.